This T cell receptor (beta chain) originates from a study of shared clonotypes between healthy human individuals. Overall study findings and caveats: It was the non-shared clonotypes that had lower generation probabilities than clonotypes shared by all four donors.

The genomic DNA of each subset was split evenly across several immunoSEQ plates. The authors loaded roughly 200 ng DNA, around 30,000 T cell genomes, into sorted-subset replicate PCRs. The assay was immunoSEQ multiplex PCR, and TCRdb's table has in-frame clones only and misses some. Among about a million clones listed, around three quarters were seen once. Of note for this clone: Its target is unknown.

Germline CDR1 LNHDA, CDR2 SQIVND (reference sequence). The CDR3 is 16 amino acids. Trimming pared 3 bases from V and 5 bases from J, leaving 17 bases between. The V and J genes are TRBV19 and TRBJ1-5, with D maybe TRBD1 (5 bases). Sequencing was carried out using memory CD4+ T cells from PBMCs. The sample's subset: CD45RA-negative fraction. This receptor was taken from a man aged 18 to 29 in good health. Some clones in this sample may be carry-over from other donors' samples. The CDR3 nucleotides read TGTGCCAGTAGTATGGAGGGAGGGCGGGGGTATCAGCCCCAGCATTTT. The encoded protein is CASSMEGGRGYQPQHF.